These T cell receptor beta chains were read from a single sample in a study of cytomegalovirus exposure and HLA in healthy donors. Profiling relied on immunoSEQ multiplex PCR, and the TCRdb table lists in-frame clones only, not all of them. Among around 120,000 clones listed, 70% to 80% were seen once. Sequencing was carried out using PBMCs. Receptors originate from a woman aged 35 to 49 in good health and CMV-seropositive. Both conserved end residues are part of each CDR3. A D gene is named only where the DNA matches it firmly. Size is stated for part of the rows, as once, few or many counts, or as a class when the clone is expanded.

cdr3_nt	cdr3_aa	d_call	clone_size	v_call	j_call
TGTGCCAGCAGCTTAGGGCGGGGTTATGGCTACACCTTC	CASSLGRGYGYTF	NA	once	TRBV7-6	TRBJ1-2
TGCAGTGTCCAGGGGGCTCGGGGCTACACCTTC	CSVQGARGYTF	TRBD1	few	TRBV20-1	TRBJ1-2
TGCGCCAGCAGCGGCCAGAACACTGAAGCTTTCTTT	CASSGQNTEAFF	NA	NA	TRBV5-1	TRBJ1-1
TGTGCCAGCAAGAAATACGGGACAGGGGGCGGCGGGACCCAGTACTTC	CASKKYGTGGGGTQYF	TRBD1	NA	TRBV2	TRBJ2-5
TGTGCCAGCAGTTCCTATAGCAATCAGCCCCAGCATTTT	CASSSYSNQPQHF	NA	NA	TRBV2	TRBJ1-5
TGCGCCAGCAGCCGAAACAGGGTCCGGACAGATACGCAGTATTTT	CASSRNRVRTDTQYF	NA	NA	TRBV5-1	TRBJ2-3
TGTGCCATCAGTGACCCGGACAGCTACGAGCAGTACTTC	CAISDPDSYEQYF	NA	NA	TRBV10-3	TRBJ2-7
TGTGCCAGCAGTCTCGGCAGGGGGGAGACCTTC	CASSLGRGETF	TRBD1	NA	TRBV6-5	TRBJ1-2
TGTGCCAGCAGCCCATGGGGGACAGTCAATGAGCAGTTCTTC	CASSPWGTVNEQFF	TRBD1	NA	TRBV11-2	TRBJ2-1
TGTGCCAGCAGCTTAGAGGCAGGGCCAGATACGCAGTATTTT	CASSLEAGPDTQYF	NA	NA	TRBV7-2	TRBJ2-3
TGTGCCAGCAGCTTGGGGCAGGGGCCCCAAGAGACCCAGTACTTC	CASSLGQGPQETQYF	NA	NA	TRBV5-6	TRBJ2-5
TGCGCCAGCAGCCAAGAGCCGACAGGGAACAGTGATGGCTACACCTTC	CASSQEPTGNSDGYTF	TRBD1	NA	TRBV4-1	TRBJ1-2
TGTGCCAGCTCACCTTCAGTGGCGGGGGGCTACGAGCAGTACTTC	CASSPSVAGGYEQYF	TRBD2	NA	TRBV18	TRBJ2-7
TGCGCCAGCAGCTTGGCGGGTATAGGGGCTGAAGCTTTCTTT	CASSLAGIGAEAFF	NA	NA	TRBV5-1	TRBJ1-1
TGTGCCAGCAGTTTGTTAGGGGATGAAAAACTGTTTTTT	CASSLLGDEKLFF	NA	NA	TRBV27	TRBJ1-4
TGTGCCAGCACCCGGGGGGCCCGGGGGACACTGGATACGCAGTATTTT	CASTRGARGTLDTQYF	NA	NA	TRBV5-4	TRBJ2-3
TGTGCCATCAGTGAGTATAGGCTAGCGGGGAGCACAGATACGCAGTATTTT	CAISEYRLAGSTDTQYF	TRBD2	NA	TRBV10-3	TRBJ2-3